This TCR beta chain is from a study of blood T cells in healthy people across ages. Each individual donor underwent a draw of around 9.8 milliliters of peripheral blood. Samples each yielded at least 6 micrograms of total RNA. CDR3 length equals 14 residues. V gave up 5 bases and J gave up 7 bases, with 15 bases separating them. CDR1 and CDR2 from the germline V gene are MNHEY and SMNVEV (reference sequence). It was with a sample-barcoded 5' primer and a J-beta primer mix that a second PCR of roughly 7 to 11 cycles was run. One entry per CDR3 protein, called by TCRdb with MiXCR from the 5' RACE reads. This sample has 850,000 to 1,000,000 distinct CDR3 sequences, with just over 50% found just once.

This TCR was sampled from a woman in her sixties or seventies in good health. Input material: blood. This chain joins TRBV27 and TRBJ1-5; no clear D gene. The CDR3 DNA sequence: TGTGCCAGCAGTGTTCGACGGGTTGGGCAGCCCCAGCATTTT. As protein: CASSVRRVGQPQHF.